This T cell receptor (beta chain) comes out of a study of control samples from healthy donors and cancer patients. The germline CDR1 and CDR2 sequences are MNHNS and SASEGT. The CDR3 loop spans 14 amino acids. With V trimmed by 1 base and J by 7 bases, 1 base remained unmatched. Produced via immunoSEQ multiplex PCR; TCRdb's table is partial and in-frame only. Of around 190,000 clones in the sample, 90% to 95% were seen once. J is TRBJ1-5 and V is TRBV6-1; 10 nucleotides line up with TRBD1. Source material: blood. This sequence was found in a man aged 30 to 45 in good health. CDR3 sequence reads: CASSEGDRGQPQHF. DNA for the CDR3: TGTGCCAGCAGTGAAGGGGACAGGGGACAGCCCCAGCATTTT.